The 19 T cell receptor beta chains below come from one sample, sequenced in a study of T cell responses to AZD1222 COVID-19 vaccine. TCRdb keeps only in-frame clones here, not all; method: immunoSEQ multiplex PCR. The data show 140,000 to 150,000 clones, around 92% seen once. Sequences were derived from peripheral blood, sampled 28 days after the second AZD1222 dose. These receptors were obtained from an adult who received the AZD1222 COVID-19 vaccine.

The rearrangement links TRBV19 to TRBJ2-1; D tentatively fits TRBD1 or TRBD2 (7 bases each). V was clipped by 6 bases and J by 2 bases, with 14 bases between them. This CDR3 is built from 15 residues. CDR1 is LNHDA and CDR2 is SQIVND in the germline V gene (reference sequence). CDR3 residues: CASSRQGLTYNEQFF. CDR3 in DNA: TGTGCCAGTAGCCGACAGGGACTAACCTACAATGAGCAGTTCTTC.

The chain couples TRBV7-9 to TRBJ2-1; tentative D call: TRBD1 (6 bases). Trimming pared 5 bases from V and 4 bases from J, leaving 21 bases between. Germline CDR1 SEHNR, CDR2 FQNEAQ (reference sequence). This CDR3 spans 17 amino acids. The CDR3 loop is CASSTPRSGENYNEQFF. The CDR3 DNA is TGTGCCAGCAGCACCCCGAGGTCAGGGGAAAATTACAATGAGCAGTTCTTC. Full variable domain (missing parts from reference TRBV7-9 and TRBJ2-1): DTGVSQNPRHKITKRGQNVTFRCDPISEHNRLYWYRQTLGQGPEFLTYFQNEAQLEKSRLLSDRFSAERPKGSFSTLEIQRTEQGDSAMYLCASSTPRSGENYNEQFFGPGTRLTVL.

The chain employs TRBV2 and TRBJ1-2; unclear D gene. Per germline, CDR1 SNHLY and CDR2 FYNNEI. V shed 1 base and J shed 10 bases, with 10 bases lying between them. This CDR3 comprises 12 residues. The CDR3 protein is CASSEGLSHYTF. CDR3 bases: TGTGCCAGCAGTGAAGGGTTGTCCCACTACACCTTC.

The chain is built from TRBV5-1 and TRBJ2-5; the match to TRBD1 covers 8 bases. V shed 4 bases and J 5 bases; nucleotides not matched to a gene: 4. Germline CDR1 reads SGHRS; CDR2 reads YFSETQ. The CDR3 is made up of 13 amino acids. CDR3 sequence: CASSPDRVETQYF. Written as DNA, the CDR3 is TGCGCCAGCAGCCCGGACAGGGTTGAGACCCAGTACTTC.

The chain employs TRBV28 and TRBJ1-5; no clear D gene. Germline CDR1 reads MDHEN; CDR2 reads SYDVKM. V lost 4 bases to trimming and J lost 0 bases, with 4 bases between them. This CDR3 spans 13 amino acids. CDR3 nucleotides: TGTGCCAGCAGTTACGGTAGCAATCAGCCCCAGCATTTT. It specifies CASSYGSNQPQHF.

CDR3 nucleotides: TGCGCCAGCAGCCCCCAATGGGAGCGGGAGGAATCCTACGAGCAGTACTTC. This codes for CASSPQWEREESYEQYF. This sequence joins TRBV4-1 and TRBJ2-7, with TRBD2 matching over 9 bases. The V and J ends lost 4 bases and 1 base, in that order; junction bases with no gene match: 11. The V gene's germline CDR1 is MGHRA and CDR2 YSYEKL. The CDR3 runs 17 residues.

The chain carries TRBV7-2 and TRBJ1-5; D not certain. The CDR3 spans 16 residues. The V and J ends lost 1 base and 0 bases respectively, with 10 bases between them. Germline-derived CDR1 and CDR2 are SGHTA and FQGNSA. The CDR3 region has the DNA TGTGCCAGCAGCTTAGACGGGCCAAATAGCAATCAGCCCCAGCATTTT. Its protein is CASSLDGPNSNQPQHF.

The chain joins TRBV15 to TRBJ1-2; D gene unclear. V shed 3 bases and J shed 7 bases, with 9 bases lying between them. CDR1 is LNHNV, CDR2 YYDKDF, per germline (reference sequence). There are 12 residues in the CDR3. The CDR3 loop reads CATSSRSFGYTF. CDR3 in DNA: TGTGCCACCAGCAGTCGGTCTTTTGGCTACACCTTC. Looking up the rest from reference TRBV15 and TRBJ1-2 gives the full variable domain: DAMVIQNPRYQVTQFGKPVTLSCSQTLNHNVMYWYQQKSSQAPKLLFHYYDKDFNNEADTPDNFQSRRPNTSFCFLDIRSPGLGDTAMYLCATSSRSFGYTFGSGTRLTVV.

CDR3 region: CASSQDIGTHNEQFF. The CDR3 region has the DNA TGTGCCAGCAGCCAAGATATCGGGACCCACAATGAGCAGTTCTTC. V and J are TRBV3-1 (or the pseudogene TRBV3-2) and TRBJ2-1; D may match TRBD1 or TRBD2 (5 bases each). Germline CDR1 is LGHDT and CDR2 is YNNKEL (reference sequence). This CDR3 region has 15 residues. Between the trimmed V and J ends, which lost 0 bases and 5 bases, there was a span of 11 bases.

This chain uses TRBV30 with TRBJ1-1, with a weak D call TRBD1 (5 bases). Trimming pared 1 base from V and 2 bases from J, leaving 8 bases between. This CDR3 contains 13 residues. Germline V lookup: CDR1 GTSNPN, CDR2 SVGIG (reference sequence). The CDR3 DNA reads TGTGCCTGGAGTGCCAGGGCAAACACTGAAGCTTTCTTT. As protein: CAWSARANTEAFF.

The CDR3 nucleotides read TGTGCCAGCAGCGCAGGGAACTCCCTGGGAGAGCAGTACTTC. It encodes CASSAGNSLGEQYF. V is TRBV7-9 and J is TRBJ2-7, with a tentative D call TRBD1 (5 bases). The CDR3 sequence is 14 residues long. Looked up from germline, CDR1 is SEHNR and CDR2 is FQNEAQ (reference sequence). V gave up 5 bases and J gave up 7 bases, with 18 bases separating them.

In this sample, this clone turned up many times. The V gene is TRBV7-9, the J gene TRBJ2-7, with D perhaps TRBD1 (6 bases). Germline values: CDR1 SEHNR, CDR2 FQNEAQ (reference sequence). V lost 4 bases to trimming and J lost 1 base, with 14 bases between them. There are 15 residues in the CDR3. The CDR3 DNA reads TGTGCCAGCAGCTCATCGGGGACACTATCCTACGAGCAGTACTTC. Amino acids: CASSSSGTLSYEQYF.

V is TRBV29-1 and J is TRBJ1-1; 10 positions match TRBD1. There are 11 residues in the CDR3. V was clipped by 4 bases and J by 11 bases; unmatched bases: 4. Germline V gene lookup returns CDR1 SQVTM and CDR2 ANQGSEA. CDR3 DNA: TGCAGCGTTGGGGACAGGGGTTCGGCTTTCTTT. Protein sequence: CSVGDRGSAFF.

The J gene is TRBJ2-1, the V gene TRBV29-1; TRBD1 matches at 8 bases. V lost 8 bases, J lost 7 bases, and 10 bases stayed unmatched. Germline CDR1 and CDR2: SQVTM and ANQGSEA. The CDR3 has 13 amino acids. CDR3: CSTGQGAYNEQFF. The CDR3 DNA reads as TGCAGCACAGGTCAGGGGGCGTATAATGAGCAGTTCTTC.

This chain uses TRBV9 with TRBJ1-2, with D unresolved. CDR1 is SGDLS, CDR2 YYNGEE, per germline. The CDR3 sequence is 11 residues long. V dropped 7 bases and J dropped 2 bases, with 6 bases sitting between them. Written as DNA, the CDR3 is TGTGCCAGCGGGAAGAACTATGGCTACACCTTC. This sequence encodes CASGKNYGYTF.

The chain carries TRBV4-3 and TRBJ1-2; TRBD1 matches at 8 bases. V lost 2 bases to trimming and J lost 4 bases; unmatched junction nucleotides: 6. The CDR3 has 15 amino acids. CDR1 and CDR2 (germline): LGHNA, YSLEER. This CDR3 is CASSQHRQGTYGYTF. The CDR3 coding sequence is TGCGCCAGCAGCCAACATCGACAGGGGACCTATGGCTACACCTTC.

This clone showed up just once. The chain uses TRBV10-3 and TRBJ1-2; D not certain. The germline V and J ends were trimmed by 6 bases and 0 bases, with 20 bases remaining between them. CDR1 is ENHRY, CDR2 SYGVKD, per germline. The CDR3 is made up of 17 amino acids. The CDR3 DNA sequence: TGTGCCATCAGCCACGAACAAGCTCGGGGAGCTAACTATGGCTACACCTTC. Translation gives CAISHEQARGANYGYTF.

This rearrangement joins TRBV7-9 to TRBJ2-2; TRBD2 matches 14 bases. The CDR3 is 17 amino acids. Losses at the gene ends were 5 bases for V and 6 bases for J; bases not matched to a gene: 8. CDR1 and CDR2 from the germline V gene are SEHNR and FQNEAQ (reference sequence). CDR3 sequence (DNA): TGTGCCAGCAGCCCGGGACTAGCGGGAGTGGTATCCGGGGAGCTGTTTTTT. Protein product: CASSPGLAGVVSGELFF.

The rearrangement joins TRBV7-8 to TRBJ1-4; D is undetermined. The CDR3 is made up of 15 amino acids. Germline assignment: CDR1 SGHVS and CDR2 FQNEAQ. The V end was cut by 4 bases, the J end by 2 bases, with 11 bases between. The CDR3 sequence is CASSWTDGTNEKLFF. As DNA, the CDR3 is TGTGCCAGCAGCTGGACGGATGGTACTAATGAAAAACTGTTTTTT.